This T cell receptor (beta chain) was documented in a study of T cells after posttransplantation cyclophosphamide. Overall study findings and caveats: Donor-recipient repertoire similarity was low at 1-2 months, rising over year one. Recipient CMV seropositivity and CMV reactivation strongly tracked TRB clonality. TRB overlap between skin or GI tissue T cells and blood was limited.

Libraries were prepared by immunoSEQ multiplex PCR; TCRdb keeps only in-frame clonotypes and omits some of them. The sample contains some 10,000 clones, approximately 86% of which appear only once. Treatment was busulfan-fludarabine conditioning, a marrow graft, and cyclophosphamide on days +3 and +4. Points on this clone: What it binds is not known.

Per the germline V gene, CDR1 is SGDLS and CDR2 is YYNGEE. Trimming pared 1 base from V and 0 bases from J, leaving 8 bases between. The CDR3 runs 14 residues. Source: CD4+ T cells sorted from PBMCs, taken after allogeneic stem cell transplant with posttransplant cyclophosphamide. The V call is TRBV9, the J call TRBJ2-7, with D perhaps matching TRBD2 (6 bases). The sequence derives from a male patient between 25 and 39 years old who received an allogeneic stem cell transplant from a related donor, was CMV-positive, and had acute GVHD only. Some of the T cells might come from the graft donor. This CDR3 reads CASSVSGVSYEQYF. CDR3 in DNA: TGTGCCAGCAGCGTATCGGGGGTCTCCTACGAGCAGTACTTC.